The sequence of this TCR beta chain was determined in a study of blood T cell repertoires in COVID-19. As for the study in general: Sample material is recorded as cDNA or gDNA derived from T cells, B-cell-depleted T cells, or PBMCs.

The repertoire was sequenced with immunoSEQ multiplex PCR; TCRdb's copy has only in-frame clones and lacks some. The table lists over 600,000 clones, about 90% of them singletons. The CDR3 runs 12 residues. Per the germline V gene, CDR1 is SQVTM and CDR2 is ANQGSEA. Trimming took off 6 bases at V and 2 bases at J, with 10 bases between the two ends. Sequencing was performed on peripheral blood. This TCR derives from a woman under 30 with acute or convalescent COVID-19. The rearrangement joins TRBV29-1 to TRBJ1-2; D may be TRBD1 (6 bases). The CDR3 loop is CSVYRVNYGYTF. CDR3 sequence (DNA): TGCAGCGTCTACAGGGTAAACTATGGCTACACCTTC.